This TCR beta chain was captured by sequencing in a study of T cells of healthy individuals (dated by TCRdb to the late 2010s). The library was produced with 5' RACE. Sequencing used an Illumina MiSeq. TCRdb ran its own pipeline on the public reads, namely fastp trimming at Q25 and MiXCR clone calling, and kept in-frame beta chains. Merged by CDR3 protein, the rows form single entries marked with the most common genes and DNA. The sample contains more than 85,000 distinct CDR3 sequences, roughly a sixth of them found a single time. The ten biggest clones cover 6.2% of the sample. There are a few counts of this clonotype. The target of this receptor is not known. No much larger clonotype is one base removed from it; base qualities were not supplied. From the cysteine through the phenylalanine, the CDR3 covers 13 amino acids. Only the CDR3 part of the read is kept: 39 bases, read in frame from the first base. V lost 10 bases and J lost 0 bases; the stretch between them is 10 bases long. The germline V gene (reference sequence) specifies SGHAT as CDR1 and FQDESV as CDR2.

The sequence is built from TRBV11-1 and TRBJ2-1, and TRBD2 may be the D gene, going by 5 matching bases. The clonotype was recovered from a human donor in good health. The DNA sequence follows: TGTGCCACCGGGATCCGCTCCTACAATGAGCAGTTCTTC. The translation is CATGIRSYNEQFF.